The T cell receptor beta chain under discussion was sequenced for a study of T cell repertoires in cytomegalovirus infection. About the study: Matching HLA type and CMV infection were both indicated by public TCR beta signatures. Whole-study findings and limits: In two of eight donors, the top clonotype was HLA-C-restricted CMV-specific. Totalled public TCR beta family frequency picked out people who carried CMV plus the relevant HLA.

For this clonotype: Its antigen is as yet unknown.

V lost 5 bases to trimming and J lost 7 bases, with 15 bases between them. CDR3 length: 13 amino acids. Looked up from germline, CDR1 is DFQATT and CDR2 is SNEGSKA (reference sequence). TCRdb passed the reads through MiXCR, listing each CDR3 protein once. The sample has around 430,000 distinct CDR3 sequences, approximately 42% seen once. V and J are TRBV20-1 and TRBJ2-1; D call uncertain. The clonotype comes from a human donor in good health (CMV status not recorded). Some clones in this sample may be carry-over from other donors' samples. This sample comprised cultured PBMCs, obtained from culture after CMV antigen stimulation. This chain's CDR3 is CSADIDSHNEQFF. As DNA, the CDR3 is TGCAGTGCTGATATTGACTCCCATAATGAGCAGTTCTTC.